The sequence of this T cell receptor (beta chain) was determined in a study of a mutant IDH1 vaccine in newly diagnosed glioma. Background on the study: An approximately 62% male, approximately 38% female split and a mean age of approximately 40 years characterized treated patients.

Concerning this clone itself: As yet, its antigen is unknown.

Generated by immunoSEQ multiplex PCR, the TCRdb table keeps only in-frame clones and is missing some. The sample has about 59,000 clones, around 92% seen once; the top ten hold roughly 2.5%. Time point: baseline, week 1 (first vaccination visit). Treatment: pre-vaccination baseline after standard-of-care therapy. Study results and limitations: A vaccine-induced immune response developed in roughly 93% of the patients.

This CDR3 contains 19 residues. Germline CDR1 is LGHNA and CDR2 is YNFKEQ. The V gene end was trimmed by 0 bases and the J gene end by 0 bases; junction bases not matched to a gene: 8. Here the sequenced sample was PBMCs, taken from a glioma patient treated with radiotherapy, temozolomide or both. The source of this sequence is a man aged 50 to 59 with glioma. The V and J genes are TRBV4-2 and TRBJ2-5, with TRBD2 matching over 12 bases. CDR3 amino acids: CASSQEGLAGGMYQETQYF. Written as DNA, the CDR3 is TGTGCCAGCAGCCAAGAGGGGCTAGCGGGGGGGATGTACCAAGAGACCCAGTACTTC.